This T cell receptor beta chain was retrieved from a study of radiation and T cells in renal cell carcinoma. Time point here: blood 2 weeks post-SBRT. This sample's treatment: 15 Gy SBRT to primary tumor, nephrectomy 4 weeks later. The CDR3 extends over 14 amino acids. The germline V gene encodes CDR1 LNHDA and CDR2 SQIVND (reference sequence). After removal of 7 bases from V and 6 bases from J, the junction contained 7 bases not matched to a gene. Assay: immunoSEQ multiplex PCR; the TCRdb copy retains only in-frame clones and omits some. The sample yields 150,000 to 180,000 clones, about 87% seen once.

The chain couples TRBV19 to TRBJ1-5; 9 nucleotides match TRBD1. The receptor was derived from a woman between 50 and 59 years old with renal cell carcinoma. The input for sequencing was blood, taken from a patient whose treatment included radiotherapy and nephrectomy. CDR3 sequence (DNA): TGTGCCAGTACAGACAGGGGGATGGGTCAGCCCCAGCATTTT. Its translation: CASTDRGMGQPQHF.